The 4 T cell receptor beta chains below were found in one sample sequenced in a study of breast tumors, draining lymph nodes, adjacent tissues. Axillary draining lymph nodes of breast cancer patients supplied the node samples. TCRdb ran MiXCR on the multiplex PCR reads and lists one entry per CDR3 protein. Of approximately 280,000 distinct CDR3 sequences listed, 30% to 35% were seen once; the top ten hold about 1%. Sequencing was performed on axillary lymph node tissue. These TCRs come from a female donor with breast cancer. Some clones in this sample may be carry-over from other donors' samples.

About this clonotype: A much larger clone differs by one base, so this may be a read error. CDR3 in amino acids: CASSAQGNGEQFF. The CDR3 DNA follows: TGTGCCAGCAGTGCACAGGGGAACGGTGAGCAGTTCTTC. The rearrangement links TRBV6-4 to TRBJ2-1; the match to TRBD1 covers 7 bases. The CDR3 length is 13 residues. Germline lookup yields CDR1 MRHNA and CDR2 SNTAGT. V shed 4 bases, J shed 9 bases, and the junction held 6 bases outside the gene matches.

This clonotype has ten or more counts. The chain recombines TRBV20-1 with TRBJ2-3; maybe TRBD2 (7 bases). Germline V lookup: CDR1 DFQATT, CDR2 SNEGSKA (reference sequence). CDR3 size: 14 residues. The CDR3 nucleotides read TGCAGCGCGAGAATAGGGGGGGGCACAGATACGCAGTATTTT. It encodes CSARIGGGTDTQYF.

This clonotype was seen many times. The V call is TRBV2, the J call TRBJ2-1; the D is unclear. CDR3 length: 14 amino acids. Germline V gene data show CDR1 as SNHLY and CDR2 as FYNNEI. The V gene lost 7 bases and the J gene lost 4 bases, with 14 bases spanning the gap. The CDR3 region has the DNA TGTGCCAGCATTAGTCCAGGCCTGTACAATGAGCAGTTCTTC. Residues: CASISPGLYNEQFF.

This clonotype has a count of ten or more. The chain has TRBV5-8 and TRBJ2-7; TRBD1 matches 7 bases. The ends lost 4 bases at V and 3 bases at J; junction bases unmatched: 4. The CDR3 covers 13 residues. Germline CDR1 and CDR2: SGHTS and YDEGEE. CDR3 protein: CASSTRDSYEQYF. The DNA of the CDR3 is TGTGCCAGCAGCACCAGGGACAGCTACGAGCAGTACTTC.